One sample yielded the 20 T cell receptor beta chains listed below, sequenced in a study of relationships among human T cell subsets. The T cell receptor alpha and beta CDR3 regions were amplified from mRNA by semiquantitative ARM-PCR. Tagged nested gene-specific primers were used first, then communal superprimers amplified exponentially. TCRdb reanalysed the multiplex PCR reads using MiXCR and keeps one entry per CDR3 protein. The sample has approximately 4,500 distinct CDR3 sequences, around 75% seen once. Sequencing was performed on total T cells sorted from blood. The source is a man aged 35 to 55 in good health.

The chain uses TRBV28 and TRBJ1-5, with D unclear. The germline V and J ends were trimmed by 2 bases and 5 bases, with 10 bases remaining between them. The germline CDR1 and CDR2 sequences are MDHEN and SYDVKM. CDR3 length equals 14 residues. DNA for the CDR3: TGTGCCAGCAGTTTAGGGAGTGGGGATCAGCCCCAGCATTTT. Translation: CASSLGSGDQPQHF.

The chain has TRBV10-3 and TRBJ1-2; 9 bases fit TRBD1. Per the germline V gene, CDR1 is ENHRY and CDR2 is SYGVKD. The CDR3 has 12 residues. With V trimmed by 7 bases and J by 8 bases, 5 bases remained unmatched. CDR3 bases: TGTGCCATCAACTTCGGACAGGGGGGCTACACCTTC. Protein product: CAINFGQGGYTF.

J is TRBJ2-3 and V is TRBV5-6; tentatively, D is TRBD1 (5 bases). The CDR3 length is 16 residues. V lost 1 base and J 5 bases, leaving 17 bases between the germline ends. Per germline, CDR1 SGHDT and CDR2 YYEEEE. The CDR3 here is CASSLTARQLGDTQYF. For the CDR3, the DNA is TGTGCCAGCAGCTTGACGGCTAGACAGTTGGGAGATACGCAGTATTTT. The full variable domain, in which reference TRBV5-6 and TRBJ2-3 provide the parts outside the CDR3, is DAGVTQSPTHLIKTRGQQVTLRCSPKSGHDTVSWYQQALGQGPQFIFQYYEEEERQRGNFPDRFSGHQFPNYSSELNVNALLLGDSALYLCASSLTARQLGDTQYFGPGTRLTVL.

The CDR3 nucleotides read TGTGCCTGGAACCCGACAGGGACCTACAATGAGCAGTTCTTC. Its protein product is CAWNPTGTYNEQFF. The gene calls are TRBV30 and TRBJ2-1; 7 positions agree with TRBD1. V was clipped by 4 bases and J by 2 bases; unmatched bases: 5. Per the germline V gene, CDR1 is GTSNPN and CDR2 is SVGIG (reference sequence). The CDR3 has 14 amino acids.

The chain carries TRBV2 and TRBJ1-1; D may be TRBD1 (5 bases). CDR3 length: 14 residues. The V gene's germline CDR1 is SNHLY and CDR2 FYNNEI. V lost 5 bases to trimming and J lost 1 base, with 11 bases between them. This CDR3 is CASSRTSSNTEAFF. For the CDR3, the DNA is TGTGCCAGCAGTCGGACAAGCTCGAACACTGAAGCTTTCTTT. Drawing the rest from reference TRBV2 and TRBJ1-1, the complete variable domain is EPEVTQTPSHQVTQMGQEVILRCVPISNHLYFYWYRQILGQKVEFLVSFYNNEISEKSEIFDDQFSVERPDGSNFTLKIRSTKLEDSAMYFCASSRTSSNTEAFFGQGTRLTVV.

The chain links TRBV20-1 to TRBJ2-1, with 11 bases identical to TRBD2. Looked up from germline, CDR1 is DFQATT and CDR2 is SNEGSKA (reference sequence). The CDR3 runs to 13 residues. V trimming: 3 bases; J trimming: 9 bases; junction bases outside the gene matches: 4. The DNA of the CDR3 is TGCAGTGCTAGGGTTAGCGGGAGGGTTGAGCAGTTCTTC. Translating it yields CSARVSGRVEQFF.

The chain carries TRBV2 and TRBJ1-5; 7 nucleotides agree with TRBD1. CDR1 is SNHLY and CDR2 is FYNNEI in the germline V gene. With 6 bases clipped from V and 0 bases from J, the junction kept 8 bases outside the gene matches. The CDR3 extends over 16 amino acids. In nucleotides, the CDR3 is TGTGCCAGCAGCCGCCAGGGGGGCTATAGCAATCAGCCCCAGCATTTT. This sequence encodes CASSRQGGYSNQPQHF.

The J gene is TRBJ2-7, the V gene TRBV11-2, with a tentative D call TRBD1 (5 bases). The germline gives CDR1 SGHAT, CDR2 FQNNGV. Trimming pared 2 bases from V and 0 bases from J, leaving 8 bases between. The CDR3 is made up of 14 amino acids. CDR3 in DNA: TGTGCCAGCAGCTTAACAGGCCGCTCCTACGAGCAGTACTTC. This encodes CASSLTGRSYEQYF.

The chain is built from TRBV28 and TRBJ2-3; 9 bases map to TRBD1. Germline V lookup: CDR1 MDHEN, CDR2 SYDVKM. The CDR3 runs 15 residues. The ends lost 5 bases at V and 6 bases at J; junction bases unmatched: 9. This chain's CDR3 is CASSPTGTGLDTQYF. The CDR3 region has the DNA TGTGCCAGCAGTCCTACCGGGACAGGGTTGGATACGCAGTATTTT.

J is TRBJ1-1 and V is TRBV6-1; 8 bases map to TRBD1. This CDR3 has 13 residues. Germline assignment: CDR1 MNHNS and CDR2 SASEGT. V was clipped by 6 bases and J by 4 bases; unmatched bases: 4. The CDR3 here is CASRLDRGTEAFF. The CDR3 DNA follows: TGTGCCAGCAGACTTGACAGGGGCACTGAAGCTTTCTTT.

The chain joins TRBV4-2 to TRBJ2-1; either TRBD1 or TRBD2 may supply D (5 bases each). Germline V gene lookup returns CDR1 LGHNA and CDR2 YNFKEQ. V lost 0 bases and J lost 1, with 7 bases in between. There are 15 residues in the CDR3. The DNA for the CDR3 is TGTGCCAGCAGCCAAGACAGGGAGTCCTACAATGAGCAGTTCTTC. Protein product: CASSQDRESYNEQFF.

With regard to this clonotype: An end of the junction differs from the germline gene, which may be a read error. In DNA, the CDR3 is TGTGCCAGCACCCAAGGGACTAGCGGGAATCTCAATGAGCAGTTCTTC. It codes for CASTQGTSGNLNEQFF. V usage is TRBV14 and J usage is TRBJ2-1, with TRBD2 matching 13 bases. CDR1 and CDR2 from the germline V gene are SGHDN and FVKESK. This CDR3 spans 16 amino acids.

This clonotype was detected only a few times. The chain joins TRBV20-1 to TRBJ2-2; 7 nucleotides align to TRBD1. Losses at the gene ends were 4 bases for V and 6 bases for J; bases not matched to a gene: 8. CDR3 length equals 14 residues. Germline CDR1 reads DFQATT; CDR2 reads SNEGSKA (reference sequence). The CDR3 reads CSANARGISGELFF. The DNA for the CDR3 is TGCAGTGCTAACGCCAGGGGGATATCCGGGGAGCTGTTTTTT.

V is TRBV29-1 and J is TRBJ2-3, with TRBD2 as a possible D gene (5 bases). The CDR3 is 14 amino acids. CDR1 is SQVTM and CDR2 is ANQGSEA in the germline V gene. Trimming took off 4 bases at V and 5 bases at J, with 16 bases between the two ends. CDR3 sequence: CSVALLAFEDTQYF. DNA for the CDR3: TGCAGCGTTGCCCTTCTAGCATTCGAAGATACGCAGTATTTT.

The chain couples TRBV20-1 to TRBJ1-1, with 11 bases matching TRBD1. The germline CDR1 and CDR2 sequences are DFQATT and SNEGSKA (reference sequence). The V segment lost 6 bases and the J segment 4 bases; nucleotides outside the gene matches: 1. The CDR3 consists of 12 residues. In DNA, the CDR3 is TGCAGTGCAGGGACAGGGGGCACTGAAGCTTTCTTT. It encodes CSAGTGGTEAFF.

V gene TRBV4-1 combines with J gene TRBJ2-1; 9 positions match TRBD2. The CDR3 is 17 amino acids. Germline CDR1 MGHRA, CDR2 YSYEKL. V lost 0 bases and J lost 6; bases outside the gene matches: 9. The CDR3 coding sequence is TGCGCCAGCAGCCAAGATCGTCTAGCGGGGCCTAGCAATGAGCAGTTCTTC. Its translation: CASSQDRLAGPSNEQFF.

This chain joins TRBV5-1 and TRBJ2-1, with D unclear. The germline V and J ends were trimmed by 3 bases and 5 bases, with 9 bases remaining between them. The CDR3 totals 13 residues. Germline V gene data show CDR1 as SGHRS and CDR2 as YFSETQ. The CDR3 nucleotides are TGCGCCAGCAGCTCGCGACTTGACAATGAGCAGTTCTTC. Translated: CASSSRLDNEQFF.

A few counts support this clonotype. The chain couples TRBV28 to TRBJ1-2, with 7 bases aligning to TRBD1. This CDR3 region has 17 residues. CDR1 and CDR2 (germline): MDHEN, SYDVKM. V lost 7 bases to trimming and J lost 3 bases; unmatched junction nucleotides: 17. The CDR3: CASTGPGQQYGDYGYTF. Here the CDR3 DNA reads TGTGCCAGCACCGGACCGGGACAGCAATATGGTGACTATGGCTACACCTTC.

V usage is TRBV28 and J usage is TRBJ2-3; the match to TRBD2 covers 8 bases. The V gene's germline CDR1 is MDHEN and CDR2 SYDVKM. V lost 5 bases, J lost 4 bases, and 11 bases stayed unmatched. The CDR3 runs 16 residues. The CDR3 is CASSTIAGRLADTQYF. In nucleotides, the CDR3 is TGTGCCAGCAGTACCATAGCGGGACGTTTGGCAGATACGCAGTATTTT. The whole variable domain, remainder taken from reference TRBV28 and TRBJ2-3, is DVKVTQSSRYLVKRTGEKVFLECVQDMDHENMFWYRQDPGLGLRLIYFSYDVKMKEKGDIPEGYSVSREKKERFSLILESASTNQTSMYLCASSTIAGRLADTQYFGPGTRLTVL.

The rearrangement links TRBV19 to TRBJ1-5, with D unclear. Trimming took 6 bases from V and 1 from J, leaving 10 bases between them. Germline lookup yields CDR1 LNHDA and CDR2 SQIVND (reference sequence). This CDR3 has 14 amino acids. The DNA for the CDR3 is TGTGCCAGTAGGGAACTGGGGAGCAATCAGCCCCAGCATTTT. The encoded protein is CASRELGSNQPQHF.